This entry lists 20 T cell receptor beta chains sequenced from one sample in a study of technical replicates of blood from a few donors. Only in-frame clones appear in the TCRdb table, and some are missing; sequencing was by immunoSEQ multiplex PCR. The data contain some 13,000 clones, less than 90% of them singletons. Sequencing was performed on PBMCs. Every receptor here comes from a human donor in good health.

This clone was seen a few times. CDR3 DNA sequence: TGTGCCAGCAGCTTAGGGCAGAAAACCTACGAGCAGTACTTC. It specifies CASSLGQKTYEQYF. The chain employs TRBV7-2 and TRBJ2-7; D gene uncertain. The V end was cut by 1 base, the J end by 2 bases, with 9 bases between. CDR3 size: 14 residues. CDR1 SGHTA and CDR2 FQGNSA come from the germline V gene.

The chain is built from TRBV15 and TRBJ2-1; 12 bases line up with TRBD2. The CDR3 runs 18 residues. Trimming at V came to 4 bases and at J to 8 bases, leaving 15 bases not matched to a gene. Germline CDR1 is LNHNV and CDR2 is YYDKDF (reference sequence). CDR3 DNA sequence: TGTGCCACCAGCATTGGGGATAAGACTAGCGGGAGAACCGATGAGCAGTTCTTC. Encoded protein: CATSIGDKTSGRTDEQFF.

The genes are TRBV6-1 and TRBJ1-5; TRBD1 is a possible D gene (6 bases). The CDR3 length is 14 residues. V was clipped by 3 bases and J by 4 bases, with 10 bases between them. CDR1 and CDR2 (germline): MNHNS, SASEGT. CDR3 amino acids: CASSEGAFNQPQHF. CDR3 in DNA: TGTGCCAGCAGTGAGGGGGCGTTTAATCAGCCCCAGCATTTT.

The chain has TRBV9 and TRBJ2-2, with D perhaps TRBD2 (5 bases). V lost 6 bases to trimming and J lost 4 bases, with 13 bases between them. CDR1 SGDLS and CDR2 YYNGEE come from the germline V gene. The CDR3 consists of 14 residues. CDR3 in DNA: TGTGCCAGCAACCCCCTAGGGAGCACCGGGGAGCTGTTTTTT. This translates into CASNPLGSTGELFF.

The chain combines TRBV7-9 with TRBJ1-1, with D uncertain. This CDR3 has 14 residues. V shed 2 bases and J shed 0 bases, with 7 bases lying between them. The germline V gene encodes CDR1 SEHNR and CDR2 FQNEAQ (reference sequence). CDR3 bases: TGTGCCAGCAGCTTAAACACTATGAACACTGAAGCTTTCTTT. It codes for CASSLNTMNTEAFF.

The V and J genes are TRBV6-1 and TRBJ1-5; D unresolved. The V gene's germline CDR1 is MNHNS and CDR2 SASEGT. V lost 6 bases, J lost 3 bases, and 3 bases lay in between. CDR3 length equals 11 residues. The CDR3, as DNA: TGTGCCAGCAGCTTCAATCAGCCCCAGCATTTT. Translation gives CASSFNQPQHF.

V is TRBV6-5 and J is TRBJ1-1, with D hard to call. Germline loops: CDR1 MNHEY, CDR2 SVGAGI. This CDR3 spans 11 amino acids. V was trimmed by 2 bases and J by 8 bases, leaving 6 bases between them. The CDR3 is CASSYGQEAFF. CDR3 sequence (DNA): TGTGCCAGCAGTTACGGGCAGGAAGCTTTCTTT.

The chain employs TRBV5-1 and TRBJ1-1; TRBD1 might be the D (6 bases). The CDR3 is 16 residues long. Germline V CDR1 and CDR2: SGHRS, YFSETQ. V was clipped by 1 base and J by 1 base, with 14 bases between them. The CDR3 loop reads CASSLRSGVSNTEAFF. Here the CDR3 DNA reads TGCGCCAGCAGCTTGAGGTCAGGGGTGTCGAACACTGAAGCTTTCTTT.

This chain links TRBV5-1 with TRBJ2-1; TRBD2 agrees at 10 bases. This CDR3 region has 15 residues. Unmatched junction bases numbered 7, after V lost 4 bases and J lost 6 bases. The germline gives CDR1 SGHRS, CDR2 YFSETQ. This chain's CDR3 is CASSTLAGVSNEQFF. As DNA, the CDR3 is TGCGCCAGCAGCACCCTAGCGGGAGTATCCAATGAGCAGTTCTTC.

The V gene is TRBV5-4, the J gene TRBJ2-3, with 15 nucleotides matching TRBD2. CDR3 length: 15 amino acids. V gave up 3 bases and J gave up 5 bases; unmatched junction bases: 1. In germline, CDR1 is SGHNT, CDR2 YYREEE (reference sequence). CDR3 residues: CASSWTSGREDTQYF. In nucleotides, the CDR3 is TGTGCCAGCAGCTGGACTAGCGGGAGGGAAGATACGCAGTATTTT.

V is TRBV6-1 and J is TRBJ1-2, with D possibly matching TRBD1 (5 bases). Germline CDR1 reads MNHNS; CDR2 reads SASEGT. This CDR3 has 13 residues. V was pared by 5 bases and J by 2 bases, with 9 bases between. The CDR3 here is CASSNGGNYGYTF. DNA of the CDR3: TGTGCCAGCAGTAATGGGGGGAACTATGGCTACACCTTC.

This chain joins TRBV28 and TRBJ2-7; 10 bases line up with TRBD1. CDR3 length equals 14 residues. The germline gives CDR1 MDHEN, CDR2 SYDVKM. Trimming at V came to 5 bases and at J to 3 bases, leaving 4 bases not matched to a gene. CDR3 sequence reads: CASSTGTGDYEQYF. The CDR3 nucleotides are TGTGCCAGCAGTACCGGGACAGGGGACTACGAGCAGTACTTC.

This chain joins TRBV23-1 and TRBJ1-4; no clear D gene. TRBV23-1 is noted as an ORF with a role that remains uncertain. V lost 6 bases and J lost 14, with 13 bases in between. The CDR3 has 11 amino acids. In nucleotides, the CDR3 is TGCGCCAGCAGCCCAGCCGGGTGTCTGTTTTTT. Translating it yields CASSPAGCLFF.

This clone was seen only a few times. The CDR3 DNA follows: TGCGCCAGCAGTATCGAGGTGAGGGATGGCTACACCTTC. Encoded protein: CASSIEVRDGYTF. This chain connects TRBV10-2 to TRBJ1-2, with D hard to call. The CDR3 length is 13 residues. Trimming took 5 bases from V and 6 from J, leaving 13 bases between them. Germline V lookup: CDR1 WSHSY, CDR2 SAAADI.

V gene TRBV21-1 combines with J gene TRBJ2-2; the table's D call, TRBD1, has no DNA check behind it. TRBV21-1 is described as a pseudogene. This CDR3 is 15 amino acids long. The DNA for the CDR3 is TGTGCCAGCAGCACTCTGGACAGGGCAACCGGGGAGCTGTTTTTT. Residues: CASSTLDRATGELFF.

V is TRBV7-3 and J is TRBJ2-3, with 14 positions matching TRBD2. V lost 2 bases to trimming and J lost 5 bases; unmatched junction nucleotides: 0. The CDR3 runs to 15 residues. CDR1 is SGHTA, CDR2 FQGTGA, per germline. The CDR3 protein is CASSLGTSGRDTQYF. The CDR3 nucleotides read TGTGCCAGCAGCTTAGGGACTAGCGGGAGAGATACGCAGTATTTT.

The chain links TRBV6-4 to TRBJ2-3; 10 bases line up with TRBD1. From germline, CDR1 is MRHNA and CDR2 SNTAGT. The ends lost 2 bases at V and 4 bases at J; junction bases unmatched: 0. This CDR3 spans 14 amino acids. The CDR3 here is CASSDGQGADTQYF. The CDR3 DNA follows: TGTGCCAGCAGTGACGGACAGGGGGCAGATACGCAGTATTTT.

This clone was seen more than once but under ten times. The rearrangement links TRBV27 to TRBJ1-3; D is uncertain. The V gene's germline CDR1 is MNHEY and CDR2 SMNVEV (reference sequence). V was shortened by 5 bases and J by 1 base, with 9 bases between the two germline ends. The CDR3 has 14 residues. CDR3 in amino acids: CASSPEWSGNTIYF. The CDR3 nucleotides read TGTGCCAGCAGTCCAGAATGGTCTGGAAACACCATATATTTT.

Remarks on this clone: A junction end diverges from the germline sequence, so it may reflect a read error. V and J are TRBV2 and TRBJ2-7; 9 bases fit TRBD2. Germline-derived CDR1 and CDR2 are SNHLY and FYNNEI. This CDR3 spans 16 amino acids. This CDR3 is CASTEELAGLSYEQYF. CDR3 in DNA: TGTGCCAGCACTGAAGAACTAGCGGGCCTCTCCTACGAGCAGTACTTC.

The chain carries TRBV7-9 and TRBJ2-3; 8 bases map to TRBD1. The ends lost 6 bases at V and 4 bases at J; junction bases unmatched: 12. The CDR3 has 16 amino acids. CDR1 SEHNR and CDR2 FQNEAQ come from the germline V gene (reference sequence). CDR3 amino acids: CASRSDPGGAADTQYF. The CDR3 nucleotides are TGTGCCAGCAGATCCGACCCAGGGGGCGCGGCAGATACGCAGTATTTT.